The rows below give T cell receptor beta chains drawn from one sample of a study of technical replicates of blood from a few donors. Sequencing used immunoSEQ multiplex PCR; TCRdb keeps in-frame clones, though not all of them. The sample lists about 97,000 clones, about 95% seen once, with roughly 0.35% in the top ten. Sample: T cells isolated from PBMCs. Source of these receptors: a human donor in good health. Each CDR3 is given with its conserved first and last residue. Fields, in order: V gene, J gene, D gene, clone size, CDR3 protein, CDR3 DNA. D genes are given only for firm matches. The size of a clone is reported for some rows only, either as once, few or many, or as a class for expanded clones.

TRBV19	TRBJ1-5	.	.	CASSLDLEGFYSNQPQHF	TGTGCCAGTAGTCTCGACCTAGAAGGATTTTATAGCAATCAGCCCCAGCATTTT
TRBV5-4	TRBJ2-3	TRBD1	.	CASSSVTGGFTQYF	TGTGCCAGCAGCTCGGTAACAGGGGGTTTTACGCAGTATTTT
TRBV11-2	TRBJ2-1	TRBD1	.	CASSLEQGPYNEQFF	TGTGCCAGCAGCTTAGAACAGGGGCCTTACAATGAGCAGTTCTTC
TRBV19	TRBJ2-5	.	.	CASSIGAAVETQYF	TGTGCCAGTAGTATAGGAGCGGCCGTAGAGACCCAGTACTTC
TRBV6-6	TRBJ2-2	TRBD1	.	CASSPPGQGNTGELFF	TGTGCCAGCAGCCCTCCGGGACAGGGGAACACCGGGGAGCTGTTTTTT
TRBV2	TRBJ1-5	.	.	CASSEHRDRGNQPQHF	TGTGCCAGCAGCGAACACAGGGACCGGGGCAATCAGCCCCAGCATTTT
TRBV28	TRBJ2-7	.	.	CASSLVGGNEQYF	TGTGCCAGCAGTTTAGTGGGGGGTAACGAGCAGTACTTC
TRBV29-1	TRBJ2-7	.	.	CSVEVSSYEQYF	TGCAGCGTTGAAGTGAGCTCCTACGAGCAGTACTTC
TRBV9	TRBJ2-5	.	.	CASNLGTIQETQYF	TGTGCCAGCAACTTAGGGACAATCCAAGAGACCCAGTACTTC
TRBV4-2	TRBJ1-5	TRBD1	once	CASSQVHGTVSNQPQHF	TGTGCCAGCAGCCAAGTCCATGGGACAGTATCCAATCAGCCCCAGCATTTT